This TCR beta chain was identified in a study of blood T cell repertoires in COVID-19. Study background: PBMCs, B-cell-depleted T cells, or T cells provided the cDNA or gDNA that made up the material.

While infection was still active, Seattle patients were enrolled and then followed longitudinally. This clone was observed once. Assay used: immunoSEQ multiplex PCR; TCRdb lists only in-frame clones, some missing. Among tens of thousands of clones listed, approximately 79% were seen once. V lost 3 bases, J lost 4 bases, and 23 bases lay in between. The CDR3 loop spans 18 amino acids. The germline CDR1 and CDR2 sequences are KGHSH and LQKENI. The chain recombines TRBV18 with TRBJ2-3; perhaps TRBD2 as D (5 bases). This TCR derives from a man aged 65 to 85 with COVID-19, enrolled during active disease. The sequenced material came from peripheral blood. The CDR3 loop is CASSPDSPGRERADTQYF. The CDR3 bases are TGTGCCAGCTCACCGGACTCACCAGGTCGGGAAAGGGCAGATACGCAGTATTTT.